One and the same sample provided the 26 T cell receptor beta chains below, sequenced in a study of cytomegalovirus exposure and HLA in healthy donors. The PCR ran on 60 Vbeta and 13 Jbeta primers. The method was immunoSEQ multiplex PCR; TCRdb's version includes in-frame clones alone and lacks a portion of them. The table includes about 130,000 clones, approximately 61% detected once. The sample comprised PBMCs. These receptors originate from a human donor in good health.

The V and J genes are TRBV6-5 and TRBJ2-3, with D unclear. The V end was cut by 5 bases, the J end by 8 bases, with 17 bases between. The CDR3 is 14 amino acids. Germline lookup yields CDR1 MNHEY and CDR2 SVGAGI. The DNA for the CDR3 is TGTGCCAGCAGTCGAGTCCCCACCGTTGGTACGCAGTATTTT. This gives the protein CASSRVPTVGTQYF.

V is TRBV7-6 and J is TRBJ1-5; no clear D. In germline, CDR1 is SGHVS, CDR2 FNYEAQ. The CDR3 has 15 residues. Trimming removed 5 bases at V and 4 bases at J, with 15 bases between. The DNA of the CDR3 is TGTGCCAGCAGCCCCCACCCTTCTACGAATCAGCCCCAGCATTTT. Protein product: CASSPHPSTNQPQHF.

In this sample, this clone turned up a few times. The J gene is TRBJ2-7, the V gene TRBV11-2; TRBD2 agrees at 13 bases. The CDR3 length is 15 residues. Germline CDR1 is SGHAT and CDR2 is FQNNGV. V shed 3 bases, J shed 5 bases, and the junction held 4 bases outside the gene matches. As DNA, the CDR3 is TGTGCCAGCAGCTTGGTGGGACTAGCGGGAAACGAGCAGTACTTC. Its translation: CASSLVGLAGNEQYF.

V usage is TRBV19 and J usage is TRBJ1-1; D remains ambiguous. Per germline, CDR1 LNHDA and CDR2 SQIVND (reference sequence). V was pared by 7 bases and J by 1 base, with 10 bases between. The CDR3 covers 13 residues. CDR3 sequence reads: CASTMGQNTEAFF. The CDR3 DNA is TGTGCCAGTACCATGGGCCAGAACACTGAAGCTTTCTTT.

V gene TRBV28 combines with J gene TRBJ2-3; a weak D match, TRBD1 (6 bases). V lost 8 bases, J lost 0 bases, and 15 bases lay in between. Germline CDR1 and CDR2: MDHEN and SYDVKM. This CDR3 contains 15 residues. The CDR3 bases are TGTGCCAGCTGTGAAGGACAGCTAAGCACAGATACGCAGTATTTT. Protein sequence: CASCEGQLSTDTQYF.

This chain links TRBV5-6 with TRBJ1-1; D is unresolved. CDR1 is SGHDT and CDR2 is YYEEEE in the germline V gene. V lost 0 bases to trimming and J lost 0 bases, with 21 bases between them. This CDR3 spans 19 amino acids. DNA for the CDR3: TGTGCCAGCAGCTTGGTACCTCGCCGGTGGGAGAATGTGAACACTGAAGCTTTCTTT. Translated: CASSLVPRRWENVNTEAFF. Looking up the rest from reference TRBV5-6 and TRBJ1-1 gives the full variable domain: DAGVTQSPTHLIKTRGQQVTLRCSPKSGHDTVSWYQQALGQGPQFIFQYYEEEERQRGNFPDRFSGHQFPNYSSELNVNALLLGDSALYLCASSLVPRRWENVNTEAFFGQGTRLTVV.

CDR3 nucleotides: TGTGCCAGCAGCTTAGGGACAGGGGGCGCCTACGAGCAGTACTTC. Amino acids: CASSLGTGGAYEQYF. The chain recombines TRBV5-6 with TRBJ2-7, with 12 nucleotides matching TRBD1. Trimming at V came to 2 bases and at J to 2 bases, leaving 2 bases not matched to a gene. The CDR3 has 15 residues. Germline V lookup: CDR1 SGHDT, CDR2 YYEEEE.

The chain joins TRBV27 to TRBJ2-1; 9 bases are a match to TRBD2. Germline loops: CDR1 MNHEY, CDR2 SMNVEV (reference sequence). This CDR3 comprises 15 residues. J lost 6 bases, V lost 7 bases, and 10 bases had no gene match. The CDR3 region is CASTSLAGLANEQFF. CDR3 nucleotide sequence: TGTGCCAGCACCTCCCTAGCGGGACTAGCCAATGAGCAGTTCTTC.

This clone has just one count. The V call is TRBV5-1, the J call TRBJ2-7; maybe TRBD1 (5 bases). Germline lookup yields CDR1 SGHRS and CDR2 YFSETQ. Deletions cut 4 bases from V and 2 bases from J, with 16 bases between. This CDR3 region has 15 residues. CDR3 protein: CASSPRQKPTYEQYF. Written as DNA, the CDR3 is TGCGCCAGCAGCCCGAGACAGAAACCTACCTACGAGCAGTACTTC.

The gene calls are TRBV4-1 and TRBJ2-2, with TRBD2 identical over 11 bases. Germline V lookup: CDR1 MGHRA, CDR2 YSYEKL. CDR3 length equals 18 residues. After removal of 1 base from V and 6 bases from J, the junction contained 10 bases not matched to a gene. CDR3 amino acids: CASSQVETSGMFAGELFF. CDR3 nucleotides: TGCGCCAGCAGCCAAGTTGAGACTAGCGGGATGTTCGCCGGGGAGCTGTTTTTT.

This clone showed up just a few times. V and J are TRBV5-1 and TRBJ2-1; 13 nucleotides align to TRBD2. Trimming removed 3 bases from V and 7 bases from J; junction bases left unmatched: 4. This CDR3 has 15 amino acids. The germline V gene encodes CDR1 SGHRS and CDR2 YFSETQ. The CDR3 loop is CASSWTSGRGNEQFF. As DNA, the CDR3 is TGCGCCAGCAGCTGGACTAGCGGGAGAGGGAATGAGCAGTTCTTC. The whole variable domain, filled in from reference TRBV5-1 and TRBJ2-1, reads KAGVTQTPRYLIKTRGQQVTLSCSPISGHRSVSWYQQTPGQGLQFLFEYFSETQRNKGNFPGRFSGRQFSNSRSEMNVSTLELGDSALYLCASSWTSGRGNEQFFGPGTRLTVL.

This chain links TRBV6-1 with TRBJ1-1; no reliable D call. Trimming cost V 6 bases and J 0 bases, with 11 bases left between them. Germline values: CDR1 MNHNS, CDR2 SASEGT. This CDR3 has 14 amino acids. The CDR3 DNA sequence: TGTGCCAGCAGCCTCACGAGCATGAACACTGAAGCTTTCTTT. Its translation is CASSLTSMNTEAFF.

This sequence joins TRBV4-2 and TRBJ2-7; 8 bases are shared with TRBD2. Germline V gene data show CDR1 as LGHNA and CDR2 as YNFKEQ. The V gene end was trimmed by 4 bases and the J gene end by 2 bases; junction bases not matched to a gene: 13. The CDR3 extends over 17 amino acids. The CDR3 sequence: CASSPLGAGAPPYEQYF. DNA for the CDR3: TGTGCCAGCAGCCCCCTAGGAGCGGGAGCCCCTCCCTACGAGCAGTACTTC.

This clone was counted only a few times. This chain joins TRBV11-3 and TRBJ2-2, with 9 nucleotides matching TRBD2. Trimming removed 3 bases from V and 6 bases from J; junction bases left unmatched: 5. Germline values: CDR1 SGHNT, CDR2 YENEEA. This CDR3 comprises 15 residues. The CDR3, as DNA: TGTGCCAGCAGCTTCAGGGGCGGGAGGGCCGGGGAGCTGTTTTTT. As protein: CASSFRGGRAGELFF.

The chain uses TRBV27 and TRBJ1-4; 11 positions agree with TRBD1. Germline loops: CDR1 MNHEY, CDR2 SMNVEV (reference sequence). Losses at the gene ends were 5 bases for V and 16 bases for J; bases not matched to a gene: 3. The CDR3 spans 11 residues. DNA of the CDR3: TGTGCCAGCAGTACAGGGACAGGGGGGTTTTTT. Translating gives CASSTGTGGFF.

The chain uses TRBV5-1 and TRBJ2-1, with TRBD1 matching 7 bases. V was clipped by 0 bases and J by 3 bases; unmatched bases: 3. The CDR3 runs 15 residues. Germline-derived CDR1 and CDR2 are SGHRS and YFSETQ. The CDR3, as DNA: TGCGCCAGCAGCTTGGGGACAGGTTACTACAATGAGCAGTTCTTC. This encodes CASSLGTGYYNEQFF.

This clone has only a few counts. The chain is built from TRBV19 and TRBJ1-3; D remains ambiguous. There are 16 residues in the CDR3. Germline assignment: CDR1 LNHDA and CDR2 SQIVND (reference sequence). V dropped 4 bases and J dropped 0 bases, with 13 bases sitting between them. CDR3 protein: CASSKGGNLSGNTIYF. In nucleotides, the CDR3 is TGTGCCAGTAGTAAGGGCGGGAACCTCTCTGGAAACACCATATATTTT.

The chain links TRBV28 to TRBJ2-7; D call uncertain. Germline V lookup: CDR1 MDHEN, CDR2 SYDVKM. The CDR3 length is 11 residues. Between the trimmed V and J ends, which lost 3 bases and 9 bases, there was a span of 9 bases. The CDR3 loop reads CASSFRFGQYF. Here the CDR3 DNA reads TGTGCCAGCAGTTTTAGATTTGGGCAGTACTTC.

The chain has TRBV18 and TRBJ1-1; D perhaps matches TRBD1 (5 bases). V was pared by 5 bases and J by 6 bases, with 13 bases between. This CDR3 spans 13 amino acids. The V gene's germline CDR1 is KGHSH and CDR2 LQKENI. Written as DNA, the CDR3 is TGTGCCAGCTCATACTCTCAGGGATCTGAAGCTTTCTTT. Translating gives CASSYSQGSEAFF. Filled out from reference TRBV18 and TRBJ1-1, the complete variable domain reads NAGVMQNPRHLVRRRGQEARLRCSPMKGHSHVYWYRQLPEEGLKFMVYLQKENIIDESGMPKERFSAEFPKEGPSILRIQQVVRGDSAAYFCASSYSQGSEAFFGQGTRLTVV.

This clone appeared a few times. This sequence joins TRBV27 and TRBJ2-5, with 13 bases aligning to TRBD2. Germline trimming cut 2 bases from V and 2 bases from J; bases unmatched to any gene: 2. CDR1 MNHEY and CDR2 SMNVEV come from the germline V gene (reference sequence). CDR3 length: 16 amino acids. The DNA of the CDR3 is TGTGCCAGCAGTTTAGTGGGACTAGCGGGGCAAGAGACCCAGTACTTC. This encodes CASSLVGLAGQETQYF.

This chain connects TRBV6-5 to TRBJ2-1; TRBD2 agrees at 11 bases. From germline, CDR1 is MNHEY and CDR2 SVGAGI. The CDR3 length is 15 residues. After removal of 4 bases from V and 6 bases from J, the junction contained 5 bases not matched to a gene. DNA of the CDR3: TGTGCCAGCAGTTCCCCGGGACTAGCGGTCAATGAGCAGTTCTTC. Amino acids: CASSSPGLAVNEQFF.

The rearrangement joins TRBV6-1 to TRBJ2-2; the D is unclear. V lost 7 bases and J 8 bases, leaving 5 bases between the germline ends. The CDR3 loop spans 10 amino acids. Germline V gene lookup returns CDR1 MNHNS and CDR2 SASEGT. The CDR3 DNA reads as TGTGCCAGCATTCTGGGGGAGCTGTTTTTT. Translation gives CASILGELFF.

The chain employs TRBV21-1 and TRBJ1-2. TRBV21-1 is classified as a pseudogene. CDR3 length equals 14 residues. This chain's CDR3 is CASALRPSGRGYTF. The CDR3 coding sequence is TGTGCCAGCGCTCTAAGGCCGTCGGGTCGGGGCTACACCTTC.

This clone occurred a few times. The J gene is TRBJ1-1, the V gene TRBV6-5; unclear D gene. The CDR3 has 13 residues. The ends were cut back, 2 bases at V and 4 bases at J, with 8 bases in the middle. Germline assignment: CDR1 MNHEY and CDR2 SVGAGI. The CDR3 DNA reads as TGTGCCAGCAGTTACGTGGGGAGCACTGAAGCTTTCTTT. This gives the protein CASSYVGSTEAFF.

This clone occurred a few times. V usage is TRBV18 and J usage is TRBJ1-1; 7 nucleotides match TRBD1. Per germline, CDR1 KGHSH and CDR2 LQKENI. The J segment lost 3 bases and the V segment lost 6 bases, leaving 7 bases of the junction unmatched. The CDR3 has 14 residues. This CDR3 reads CASSPDRAYTEAFF. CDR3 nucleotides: TGTGCCAGCTCTCCAGACAGGGCTTACACTGAAGCTTTCTTT.

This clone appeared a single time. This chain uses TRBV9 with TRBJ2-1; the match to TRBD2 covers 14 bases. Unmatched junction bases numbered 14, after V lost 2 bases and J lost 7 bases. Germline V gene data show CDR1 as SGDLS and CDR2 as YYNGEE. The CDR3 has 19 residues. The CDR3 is CASSVSGTSGSPPGNEQFF. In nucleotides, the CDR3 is TGTGCCAGCAGCGTTTCCGGGACTAGCGGGAGTCCCCCGGGGAATGAGCAGTTCTTC.